The 30 T cell receptor beta chains reported below all come from one sample, sequenced in a study of blood T cells in healthy people across ages (dated by TCRdb to between 2014 and 2017). The library was prepared using 5' RACE. These reads were obtained on an Illumina HiSeq 2500. A second PCR of 7 to 11 cycles was performed with a sample-barcoded 5' primer and a J-beta primer mix. TCRdb ran its own pipeline on the public reads, namely fastp trimming at Q25 and MiXCR clone calling, and kept in-frame beta chains. Identical CDR3 protein sequences are pooled into one entry, listed with their most common genes and DNA. The sample records about 640,000 distinct CDR3 sequences, under 65% of which are singletons. The top ten hold 30% to 40% of the sample. Sample: blood. The source is a man between 60 and 75 years old in good health.

Notes on this clonotype: The junction departs from the called germline gene at one end, perhaps through a read error. CDR3 in amino acids: CASSYSFTGGGHYGYTF. For the CDR3, the DNA is TGTGCCAGCAGCTACTCCTTTACAGGGGGCGGTCACTATGGCTACACCTTC. The V call is TRBV6-5, the J call TRBJ1-2, with TRBD1 matching 9 bases. CDR1 is MNHEY, CDR2 SVGAGI, per germline. The CDR3 totals 17 residues.

V usage is TRBV7-9 and J usage is TRBJ2-5; maybe TRBD2 (6 bases). V was pared by 3 bases and J by 5 bases, with 10 bases between. Looked up from germline, CDR1 is SEHNR and CDR2 is FQNEAQ (reference sequence). The CDR3 runs to 13 residues. DNA for the CDR3: TGTGCCAGCAGCTTCCACGGGGGTGAGACCCAGTACTTC. It is translated as CASSFHGGETQYF.

The genes are TRBV27 and TRBJ2-1, with 15 bases aligning to TRBD2. The germline CDR1 and CDR2 sequences are MNHEY and SMNVEV (reference sequence). The CDR3 loop spans 17 amino acids. Unmatched junction bases numbered 6, after V lost 2 bases and J lost 7 bases. The CDR3 here is CASSLMPGTSGGNEQFF. The CDR3 bases are TGTGCCAGCAGTTTAATGCCCGGGACTAGCGGGGGGAATGAGCAGTTCTTC.

This sequence joins TRBV12-3 or TRBV12-4 and TRBJ2-6; TRBD1 matches at 8 bases. This CDR3 spans 17 amino acids. V gave up 6 bases and J gave up 0 bases; unmatched junction bases: 7. DNA of the CDR3: TGTGCCAGCAGCCGACAGGGGCTGAACTCTGGGGCCAACGTCCTGACTTTC. This sequence encodes CASSRQGLNSGANVLTF.

This chain connects TRBV20-1 to TRBJ2-3; TRBD1 agrees at 10 bases. The germline V gene has CDR1 DFQATT and CDR2 SNEGSKA (reference sequence). CDR3 size: 17 residues. The V segment lost 4 bases and the J segment 1 base; nucleotides outside the gene matches: 11. The CDR3 nucleotides read TGCAGTGCTATAAACCCGACAGGGGGCGGTCGCACAGATACGCAGTATTTT. It yields the protein CSAINPTGGGRTDTQYF.

The gene calls are TRBV5-4 and TRBJ2-5; 16 nucleotides line up with TRBD2. The CDR3 loop spans 16 amino acids. Germline V gives CDR1 SGHNT, CDR2 YYREEE (reference sequence). Unmatched junction bases numbered 10, after V lost 3 bases and J lost 11 bases. The CDR3 DNA reads as TGTGCCAGCAGCTGGGGACTAGCGGGGGGGGCCAATGAGCAGTACTTC. Protein product: CASSWGLAGGANEQYF.

The chain couples TRBV12-3 or TRBV12-4 to TRBJ2-2, with 8 bases identical to TRBD2. This CDR3 contains 14 residues. V lost 6 bases to trimming and J lost 2 bases; unmatched junction nucleotides: 2. The CDR3 DNA sequence: TGTGCCAGCAGACTAGCGGATAACACCGGGGAGCTGTTTTTT. Translation: CASRLADNTGELFF.

The DNA of the CDR3 is TGTGCCAGCAGAGAGGCAGGGAACTATGGCTACACCTTC. Its protein product is CASREAGNYGYTF. V is TRBV3-1 and J is TRBJ1-2, with a weak D call TRBD1 (5 bases). The CDR3 loop spans 13 amino acids. Germline assignment: CDR1 LGHDT and CDR2 YNNKEL (reference sequence). V dropped 6 bases and J dropped 2 bases, with 10 bases sitting between them.

In its sample, this clonotype was seen a few times. V and J are TRBV15 and TRBJ2-2; TRBD1 agrees at 8 bases. V was clipped by 0 bases and J by 0 bases; unmatched bases: 3. The germline V gene has CDR1 LNHNV and CDR2 YYDKDF (reference sequence). The CDR3 has 17 amino acids. The CDR3 DNA follows: TGTGCCACCAGCAGAGATTCAGGGGGCGCGAACACCGGGGAGCTGTTTTTT. It encodes CATSRDSGGANTGELFF.

The chain employs TRBV7-9 and TRBJ1-2; 8 nucleotides agree with TRBD1. CDR1 is SEHNR, CDR2 FQNEAQ, per germline (reference sequence). After removal of 5 bases from V and 1 base from J, the junction contained 9 bases not matched to a gene. The CDR3 runs to 16 residues. The CDR3 region is CASSGSGTGVNYGYTF. CDR3 DNA sequence: TGTGCCAGCAGCGGATCCGGGACAGGAGTTAACTATGGCTACACCTTC. Combining the CDR3 with reference TRBV7-9 and TRBJ1-2 gives the whole variable domain DTGVSQNPRHKITKRGQNVTFRCDPISEHNRLYWYRQTLGQGPEFLTYFQNEAQLEKSRLLSDRFSAERPKGSFSTLEIQRTEQGDSAMYLCASSGSGTGVNYGYTFGSGTRLTVV.

This rearrangement joins TRBV5-1 to TRBJ2-5, with unresolved D. Germline V gene lookup returns CDR1 SGHRS and CDR2 YFSETQ. The CDR3 runs to 15 residues. With 1 base removed from V and 1 base from J, the gap between germline ends came to 11 bases. The CDR3 DNA reads TGCGCCAGCAGCTTGATCGCAGGACCCCAAGAGACCCAGTACTTC. It specifies CASSLIAGPQETQYF.

This clonotype was counted once. J is TRBJ1-5 and V is TRBV9; D remains unclear. Germline V gives CDR1 SGDLS, CDR2 YYNGEE. This CDR3 is 11 amino acids long. Deletions cut 0 bases from V and 6 bases from J, with 1 base between. CDR3 sequence reads: CASSVVQPQHF. The CDR3 nucleotides are TGTGCCAGCAGCGTAGTTCAGCCCCAGCATTTT.

J is TRBJ2-1 and V is TRBV11-2; tentative D call: TRBD2 (6 bases). V lost 2 bases and J lost 6, with 14 bases in between. The CDR3 is made up of 15 amino acids. Looked up from germline, CDR1 is SGHAT and CDR2 is FQNNGV. The chain's CDR3 is CASSLNPGTPNEQFF. The CDR3 coding sequence is TGTGCCAGCAGCTTAAACCCCGGGACTCCCAATGAGCAGTTCTTC.

This clonotype was counted a few times. The chain couples TRBV18 to TRBJ2-6; D uncertain. CDR1 is KGHSH, CDR2 LQKENI, per germline. The CDR3 loop spans 17 amino acids. The V gene lost 8 bases and the J gene lost 1 base, with 18 bases spanning the gap. The CDR3 region is CASLRGNGLSGANVLTF. CDR3 in DNA: TGTGCCAGCCTCCGTGGGAACGGTCTGTCTGGGGCCAACGTCCTGACTTTC. The entire variable domain, with the rest obtained from reference TRBV18 and TRBJ2-6, is as follows: NAGVMQNPRHLVRRRGQEARLRCSPMKGHSHVYWYRQLPEEGLKFMVYLQKENIIDESGMPKERFSAEFPKEGPSILRIQQVVRGDSAAYFCASLRGNGLSGANVLTFGAGSRLTVL.

This clonotype appeared a single time. J is TRBJ2-3 and V is TRBV3-1; perhaps TRBD2 as D (5 bases). Looked up from germline, CDR1 is LGHDT and CDR2 is YNNKEL (reference sequence). The CDR3 consists of 14 residues. V was clipped by 2 bases and J by 4 bases, with 10 bases between them. CDR3 nucleotides: TGTGCCAGCAGCCAACAGACGAGGGCAGATACGCAGTATTTT. Translated: CASSQQTRADTQYF.

This clonotype has a handful of counts. The rearrangement links TRBV4-1 to TRBJ2-1; possibly TRBD1 for D (5 bases). The CDR3 totals 15 residues. Trimming shortened V by 0 bases and J by 11 bases, and 17 bases separated the two germline ends. Germline V gene data show CDR1 as MGHRA and CDR2 as YSYEKL. The CDR3 DNA reads as TGCGCCAGCAGCCAAGATCCAGGTGGGGCAGCTAAGCAGTTCTTC. Its protein product is CASSQDPGGAAKQFF.

This clonotype was seen a handful of times. This rearrangement joins TRBV20-1 to TRBJ2-3, with 8 bases that match TRBD2. The CDR3 consists of 14 residues. The germline gives CDR1 DFQATT, CDR2 SNEGSKA (reference sequence). V shed 5 bases and J 2 bases; nucleotides not matched to a gene: 6. As DNA, the CDR3 is TGCAGTGCTGGAGTAGCGGGAAACACAGATACGCAGTATTTT. Translated, it gives CSAGVAGNTDTQYF.

The chain carries TRBV29-1 and TRBJ2-3; D perhaps matches TRBD1 (6 bases). Germline V CDR1 and CDR2: SQVTM, ANQGSEA. This CDR3 contains 14 residues. Between the trimmed V and J ends, which lost 4 bases and 1 base, there was a span of 12 bases. The CDR3 sequence: CSVVRGRGTDTQYF. CDR3 sequence (DNA): TGCAGCGTTGTCAGGGGAAGGGGCACAGATACGCAGTATTTT.

This sequence joins TRBV6-1 and TRBJ2-1; D might be TRBD1 (6 bases). The CDR3 spans 13 residues. The V end lost 4 bases, the J end lost 8 bases, and 12 bases lay between the germline ends. Germline V gene lookup returns CDR1 MNHNS and CDR2 SASEGT. In DNA, the CDR3 is TGTGCCAGCAGTGCTTCAGGGGTCTATGAGCAGTTCTTC. The encoded protein is CASSASGVYEQFF.

V and J are TRBV5-6 and TRBJ1-2; D not resolved. The germline V gene encodes CDR1 SGHDT and CDR2 YYEEEE. V was shortened by 4 bases and J by 4 bases, with 14 bases between the two germline ends. The length of the CDR3 is 14 residues. This CDR3 reads CASSRPWEPYGYTF. In DNA, the CDR3 is TGTGCCAGCAGCCGCCCTTGGGAGCCCTATGGCTACACCTTC.

This clonotype was found a few times. The chain couples TRBV9 to TRBJ2-3; 10 bases match TRBD2. This CDR3 has 16 amino acids. Germline CDR1 reads SGDLS; CDR2 reads YYNGEE. The V segment lost 0 bases and the J segment 4 bases; nucleotides outside the gene matches: 5. The CDR3: CASSVGVAGGSDTQYF. The CDR3 nucleotides read TGTGCCAGCAGCGTAGGGGTAGCGGGGGGCTCAGATACGCAGTATTTT.

The rearrangement links TRBV12-3 or TRBV12-4 to TRBJ1-1; D may be TRBD1 (5 bases). The CDR3 is 13 residues long. V dropped 5 bases and J dropped 11 bases, with 18 bases sitting between them. Here the CDR3 DNA reads TGTGCCAGCAGTCAACAGGAACAGGTGATGGCTTTCTTT. Its protein product is CASSQQEQVMAFF.

The CDR3 coding sequence is TGCGCCAGCAGCCAAGACCCGACTAGCGGGGGGACCTACAGCACAGATACGCAGTATTTT. Amino acid sequence: CASSQDPTSGGTYSTDTQYF. The chain is built from TRBV4-1 and TRBJ2-3, with TRBD2 identical over 13 bases. This CDR3 has 20 amino acids. The V gene's germline CDR1 is MGHRA and CDR2 YSYEKL. Trimming took 0 bases from V and 0 from J; bases not matched to a gene: 9.

This sequence joins TRBV7-9 and TRBJ2-3; D is possibly TRBD1 (5 bases). Trimming pared 4 bases from V and 6 bases from J, leaving 14 bases between. The CDR3 is 14 amino acids. From germline, CDR1 is SEHNR and CDR2 FQNEAQ (reference sequence). The CDR3 DNA sequence: TGTGCCAGCAGCTGGGTAAGGGGCCGGGATACGCAGTATTTT. This translates into CASSWVRGRDTQYF. The full variable domain, in which reference TRBV7-9 and TRBJ2-3 provide the parts outside the CDR3, is DTGVSQNPRHKITKRGQNVTFRCDPISEHNRLYWYRQTLGQGPEFLTYFQNEAQLEKSRLLSDRFSAERPKGSFSTLEIQRTEQGDSAMYLCASSWVRGRDTQYFGPGTRLTVL.

The J gene is TRBJ1-2, the V gene TRBV12-3 or TRBV12-4; D not certain. V dropped 4 bases and J dropped 7 bases, with 10 bases sitting between them. CDR3 length: 12 residues. CDR3 amino acids: CASSWQGCGYTF. In DNA, the CDR3 is TGTGCCAGCAGTTGGCAAGGTTGTGGCTACACCTTC.

The rearrangement joins TRBV5-6 to TRBJ1-2; D is perhaps TRBD1 (6 bases). CDR3 length equals 15 residues. Deletions cut 5 bases from V and 2 bases from J, with 16 bases between. CDR1 is SGHDT and CDR2 is YYEEEE in the germline V gene. CDR3 nucleotides: TGTGCCAGCAGACGGTGGCTGGGGGCCAACTATGGCTACACCTTC. It codes for CASRRWLGANYGYTF.

Comments on this clonotype: At one boundary the junction diverges from the germline segment, which might be a read error. The rearrangement joins TRBV6-1 to TRBJ2-5; D might be TRBD2 (6 bases). This CDR3 has 15 residues. Germline CDR1 is MNHNS and CDR2 is SASEGT. This chain's CDR3 is CVSTGGRTGQETQYF. CDR3 DNA sequence: TGTGTCAGCACCGGGGGTAGAACAGGTCAAGAGACCCAGTACTTC.

This clonotype was counted once. This sequence joins TRBV7-8 and TRBJ2-2, with 7 bases aligning to TRBD2. The CDR3 is 17 amino acids. CDR1 and CDR2 from the germline V gene are SGHVS and FQNEAQ. Trimming took 4 bases from V and 5 from J; bases not matched to a gene: 13. CDR3 sequence (DNA): TGTGCCAGCAGCTCGTCTGCGGGGGTTGGGAGAACCGGGGAGCTGTTTTTT. Encoded protein: CASSSSAGVGRTGELFF.

The chain couples TRBV15 to TRBJ2-7; D is unresolved. CDR3 length: 15 amino acids. In germline, CDR1 is LNHNV, CDR2 YYDKDF (reference sequence). V lost 0 bases, J lost 2 bases, and 11 bases lay in between. The CDR3 loop is CATSRDLDGTYEQYF. The DNA of the CDR3 is TGTGCCACCAGCAGAGATTTAGACGGAACCTACGAGCAGTACTTC.

The chain's CDR3 is CASSISRGSETQYF. The CDR3 coding sequence is TGTGCCAGCAGCATTAGCCGGGGTTCGGAGACCCAGTACTTC. V and J are TRBV7-2 and TRBJ2-5; maybe TRBD2 (5 bases). The CDR3 consists of 14 residues. The V gene's germline CDR1 is SGHTA and CDR2 FQGNSA. V was pared by 5 bases and J by 5 bases, with 15 bases between.